The present TCR beta chain was sequenced within a study of control samples from healthy donors and cancer patients. Generated by immunoSEQ multiplex PCR, the TCRdb table keeps only in-frame clones and is missing some. The repertoire holds 120,000 or so clones, with roughly 87% as singletons. Trimming removed 5 bases from V and 3 bases from J, with 7 bases in between. Germline CDR1 SEHNR, CDR2 FQNEAQ (reference sequence). The CDR3 loop spans 12 amino acids. What was sequenced was blood. This TCR came from a young man in good health. This chain connects TRBV7-9 to TRBJ2-5; no firm D call. DNA of the CDR3: TGTGCCAGCAGCAGATCTAAAGAGACCCAGTACTTC. It codes for CASSRSKETQYF. Supplemented by reference TRBV7-9 and TRBJ2-5, the full variable domain reads DTGVSQNPRHKITKRGQNVTFRCDPISEHNRLYWYRQTLGQGPEFLTYFQNEAQLEKSRLLSDRFSAERPKGSFSTLEIQRTEQGDSAMYLCASSRSKETQYFGPGTRLLVL.